This T cell receptor (beta chain) derives from a study of shared clonotypes between healthy human individuals. Study-level information: The study enrolled a couple of women and a few men aged 18 to 49. Study findings and constraints: With a handful of donors compared, 4% to 5% of naive CD4 clonotypes were shared.

Sequencing was performed with immunoSEQ multiplex PCR; in TCRdb, only in-frame clones are kept and a portion is missing. The repertoire holds roughly 2.4 million clones, with under 97% as singletons. Germline CDR1 and CDR2: GTSNPN and SVGIG (reference sequence). The CDR3 is made up of 14 amino acids. V lost 5 bases, J lost 7 bases, and 21 bases lay in between. Concerning this clone: The antigen is not known.

This clonotype was obtained from a man younger than 35 in good health. The sequenced sample was naive CD4+ T cells sorted from blood. Subset denoted: CD45RA+ positively selected. The rearrangement links TRBV30 to TRBJ2-7; D is undetermined. The CDR3 here is CAWDVGSSPWEQYF. CDR3 coding DNA: TGTGCCTGGGACGTGGGGTCCAGCCCGTGGGAGCAGTACTTC.